These 10 T cell receptor beta chains were sequenced from one sample in a study of cytomegalovirus exposure and HLA in healthy donors (dated by TCRdb to about 2017). The library was generated by the immunoSEQ multiplex PCR assay. A mixture of 60 forward primers for TCR Vbeta segments and 13 reverse primers for TCR Jbeta segments was used in the multiplex PCR. TCRdb provides this immuneACCESS table in a form limited to in-frame rearrangements. Some clones are lacking; in checked studies, under half of them reflect an unresolved V gene, and why the rest are absent is not known. In all, the sample holds some 140,000 clones, and around 77% of those were seen once. More than 0.95% of the sample goes to the ten largest clones. What was sequenced was PBMCs. The receptors were gathered from a man aged 50-59 years in good health and CMV-seronegative.

The chain joins TRBV2 to TRBJ2-7; the D gene is possibly TRBD1 (6 bases). This CDR3 spans 13 amino acids. The germline V gene has CDR1 SNHLY and CDR2 FYNNEI. Trimming pared 1 base from V and 6 bases from J, leaving 10 bases between. CDR3 loop: CASSEGQGIEQYF. The CDR3 coding sequence is TGTGCCAGCAGTGAAGGCCAGGGGATCGAGCAGTACTTC.

CDR3 sequence reads: CASSLVGLGESSYEQYF. CDR3 DNA sequence: TGTGCCAGCAGCTTAGTAGGTTTGGGAGAAAGCTCCTACGAGCAGTACTTC. The chain combines TRBV7-8 with TRBJ2-7; weak D call: TRBD2 (5 bases). CDR1 is SGHVS, CDR2 FQNEAQ, per germline. Trimming shortened V by 1 base and J by 0 bases, and 16 bases separated the two germline ends. The CDR3 runs to 17 residues.

The CDR3 bases are TGTGCCAGCTCACCACGGGGGACTAGCGTGTACGAGCAGTACTTC. This sequence encodes CASSPRGTSVYEQYF. The rearrangement joins TRBV18 to TRBJ2-7; 10 nucleotides agree with TRBD2. Germline V gives CDR1 KGHSH, CDR2 LQKENI. V dropped 1 base and J dropped 4; count of bases not matched to a gene: 4. The CDR3 length is 15 residues.

The chain is built from TRBV4-3 and TRBJ1-4; a possible D gene is TRBD1 (6 bases). CDR3 length: 15 residues. Germline-derived CDR1 and CDR2 are LGHNA and YSLEER. V shed 2 bases and J shed 6 bases, with 13 bases lying between them. This chain's CDR3 is CASSQHREVDEKLFF. The CDR3 region has the DNA TGCGCCAGCAGCCAACACAGGGAAGTGGATGAAAAACTGTTTTTT.

The rearrangement links TRBV28 to TRBJ2-7, with TRBD1 matching over 8 bases. Germline CDR1 reads MDHEN; CDR2 reads SYDVKM. Germline trimming cut 5 bases from V and 0 bases from J; bases unmatched to any gene: 3. The CDR3 has 14 amino acids. CDR3 sequence reads: CASSAGTGSYEQYF. The CDR3 region has the DNA TGTGCCAGCAGTGCCGGGACAGGCTCCTACGAGCAGTACTTC.

For the CDR3, the DNA is TGTGCCAGCAGCCCCCCCGGGGGGATGGAGACCCAGTACTTC. Protein sequence: CASSPPGGMETQYF. V is TRBV28 and J is TRBJ2-5; 7 positions agree with TRBD2. V lost 6 bases, J lost 5 bases, and 9 bases stayed unmatched. The CDR3 runs 14 residues. CDR1 is MDHEN and CDR2 is SYDVKM in the germline V gene.

This clone showed up just once. This chain connects TRBV5-1 to TRBJ2-7; 10 bases are a match to TRBD1. Trimming at V came to 8 bases and at J to 5 bases, leaving 7 bases not matched to a gene. The CDR3 is 13 residues long. The V gene's germline CDR1 is SGHRS and CDR2 YFSETQ. DNA of the CDR3: TGCGCCAGTGCGGGACAGGGGCGCCACGAGCAGTACTTC. Translating it yields CASAGQGRHEQYF.

This clone was seen more than once but under ten times. Its ends do not fully match the called genes, so a read error is possible. The V call is TRBV7-7, the J call TRBJ2-1; TRBD1 agrees at 10 bases. Germline assignment: CDR1 SSHAT and CDR2 FNYEAQ (reference sequence). The CDR3 contains 13 residues. The CDR3 is CASSRDRGNEQFF. DNA of the CDR3: TGTGCTAGCAGCCGGGACAGGGGAAATGAGCAGTTCTTC.

The chain combines TRBV6-5 with TRBJ1-2; 7 bases line up with TRBD1. J was trimmed by 2 bases and V by 4 bases; bases with no gene match: 1. The CDR3 spans 13 residues. CDR1 and CDR2 from the germline V gene are MNHEY and SVGAGI. This chain's CDR3 is CASSSGQNYGYTF. The CDR3 DNA reads TGTGCCAGCAGTTCGGGACAGAACTATGGCTACACCTTC.

The CDR3 is CAISEWQGGTEAFF. DNA for the CDR3: TGTGCCATCAGTGAGTGGCAGGGTGGTACTGAAGCTTTCTTT. This rearrangement joins TRBV10-3 to TRBJ1-1; possibly TRBD1 for D (5 bases). V lost 1 base, J lost 5 bases, and 11 bases lay in between. CDR3 length equals 14 residues. Germline assignment: CDR1 ENHRY and CDR2 SYGVKD.